What follows describes a single T cell receptor (beta chain). The CDR3 runs 14 residues. The V end was cut by 0 bases, the J end by 8 bases, with 11 bases between. The germline V gene encodes CDR1 SGHRS and CDR2 YFSETQ. Clones were read by immunoSEQ multiplex PCR, and TCRdb kept only the in-frame ones, dropping some. The sample yields under 350,000 clones, around 89% seen once. The entry originates in a study of blood T cell repertoires in COVID-19. The J gene is TRBJ2-2, the V gene TRBV5-1, with D possibly TRBD2 on 7 matching bases. Sequencing was carried out using peripheral blood. This receptor was obtained from a man aged 40-49 years with acute or convalescent COVID-19. In nucleotides, the CDR3 is TGCGCCAGCAGCTTGGACGGGGGGCCGGGGGAGCTGTTTTTT. This translates into CASSLDGGPGELFF.